The rows below give T cell receptor beta chains drawn from one sample of a study of human T cells and chemical hapten exposure. TCRdb re-called the RACE reads through MiXCR, storing one row per CDR3 protein. The sample has about 300,000 distinct CDR3 sequences, about 5% seen once. Material: whole blood, obtained in connection with sensitization to the hapten diphenylcyclopropenone (DPC). Receptors were obtained from a woman between 18 and 29 years old with alopecia areata. Some clones in this sample may be carry-over from other donors' samples. The CDR3 runs from the conserved cysteine through the conserved F or W. The D gene is left open where the match is weak. The listing skips clone size in some rows; elsewhere it reads once, few, many or a size class.

>.|TRBJ2-1|TRBV27|.
CASGGATYNEQFF
TGTGCCAGTGGGGGGGCAACCTACAATGAGCAGTTCTTC
>many|TRBJ2-5|TRBV7-2|.
CASSVQTGQETQYF
TGTGCCAGCAGCGTCCAGACGGGCCAAGAGACCCAGTACTTC
>many|TRBJ2-1|TRBV7-2|.
CASSLAWGLRFPLRPYNEQFF
TGTGCCAGCAGCTTAGCCTGGGGACTTAGATTTCCCCTGCGGCCCTACAATGAGCAGTTCTTC
>few|TRBJ1-5|TRBV12-3/TRBV12-4|TRBD1
CASSWGQGDLGQPQHF
TGTGCCAGCAGTTGGGGACAGGGGGACTTGGGTCAGCCCCAGCATTTT
>.|TRBJ2-7|TRBV28|.
CASSGGVGPLYEQYF
TGTGCCAGCAGCGGGGGAGTGGGGCCTCTCTACGAGCAGTACTTC
>.|TRBJ1-1|TRBV6-2/TRBV6-3|.
CASSYSDSLKAFF
TGTGCCAGCAGTTACTCGGACAGCCTGAAAGCTTTCTTT
>many|TRBJ1-1|TRBV9|TRBD1
CASSVGDRGLLTEAFF
TGTGCCAGCAGCGTTGGCGACAGGGGGCTTCTCACTGAAGCTTTCTTT
>many|TRBJ2-7|TRBV10-3|.
CAIRQGGSYEQYF
TGTGCCATCAGACAGGGAGGATCCTACGAGCAGTACTTC
>.|TRBJ1-2|TRBV24-1|TRBD1
CATSDRDRSYGYTF
TGTGCCACCAGTGATCGGGACAGGAGCTATGGCTACACCTTC
>few|TRBJ2-3|TRBV24-1|TRBD1
CATKKTGGPDTQYF
TGTGCCACCAAGAAAACAGGGGGCCCAGATACGCAGTATTTT
>few|TRBJ2-5|TRBV7-9|.
CASSLGTPETQYF
TGTGCCAGCAGCTTAGGGACCCCAGAGACCCAGTACTTC
>few|TRBJ1-5|TRBV6-5|.
CASSYSPPPQHF
TGTGCCAGCAGTTACTCGCCCCCGCCCCAGCATTTT
>.|TRBJ1-4|TRBV25-1|.
CASSNNSQGGLGEKLFF
TGTGCCAGCAGTAACAACTCACAAGGGGGACTGGGGGAAAAACTGTTTTTT
>.|TRBJ1-1|TRBV9|TRBD1
CASSKQGALDTEAFF
TGTGCCAGCAGCAAACAGGGGGCTCTGGACACTGAAGCTTTCTTT
>.|TRBJ2-2|TRBV19|.
CASSIKYTGELFF
TGTGCCAGTAGTATAAAATACACCGGGGAGCTGTTTTTT
>many|TRBJ2-1|TRBV12-3/TRBV12-4|.
CASSSPRGQSSYNEQFF
TGTGCCAGCAGTTCGCCGCGGGGACAGAGCTCCTACAATGAGCAGTTCTTC
>many|TRBJ2-5|TRBV6-2/TRBV6-3|.
CASSYDRTQYF
TGTGCCAGCAGTTACGACCGGACCCAGTACTTC
>.|TRBJ2-2|TRBV3-1|.
CASSSEGTGELFF
TGTGCCAGCAGCTCCGAGGGGACCGGGGAGCTGTTTTTT